This T cell receptor beta chain was sequenced in a study of cytomegalovirus exposure and HLA in healthy donors. Study-wide results and limits: With high specificity and sensitivity, the classifier reportedly diagnosed cytomegalovirus status.

Some clones are missing from TCRdb's copy, which holds only in-frame ones; the method was immunoSEQ multiplex PCR. The sample records over 200,000 clones, 88% being singletons. The approximately 130-subject validation cohort, separate from the approximately 640-subject first cohort, included the donors. The sample holds one count of this clone. What it binds is unknown. The TCR sequence derives from a woman aged 18-30 years in good health and CMV-seronegative. Source material: PBMCs.

CDR3 loop: CAWSSYSGTIDTGELFF. CDR3 nucleotide sequence: TGTGCCTGGAGTTCCTATTCCGGGACAATCGACACCGGGGAGCTGTTTTTT. The chain has TRBV30 and TRBJ2-2, with a possible D match to TRBD1 (6 bases). Trimming took off 2 bases at V and 3 bases at J, with 19 bases between the two ends. The length of the CDR3 is 17 residues. The germline V gene has CDR1 GTSNPN and CDR2 SVGIG (reference sequence). The entire variable domain, with the rest obtained from reference TRBV30 and TRBJ2-2, is as follows: SQTIHQWPATLVQPVGSPLSLECTVEGTSNPNLYWYRQAAGRGLQLLFYSVGIGQISSEVPQNLSASRPQDRQFILSSKKLLLSDSGFYLCAWSSYSGTIDTGELFFGEGSRLTVL.